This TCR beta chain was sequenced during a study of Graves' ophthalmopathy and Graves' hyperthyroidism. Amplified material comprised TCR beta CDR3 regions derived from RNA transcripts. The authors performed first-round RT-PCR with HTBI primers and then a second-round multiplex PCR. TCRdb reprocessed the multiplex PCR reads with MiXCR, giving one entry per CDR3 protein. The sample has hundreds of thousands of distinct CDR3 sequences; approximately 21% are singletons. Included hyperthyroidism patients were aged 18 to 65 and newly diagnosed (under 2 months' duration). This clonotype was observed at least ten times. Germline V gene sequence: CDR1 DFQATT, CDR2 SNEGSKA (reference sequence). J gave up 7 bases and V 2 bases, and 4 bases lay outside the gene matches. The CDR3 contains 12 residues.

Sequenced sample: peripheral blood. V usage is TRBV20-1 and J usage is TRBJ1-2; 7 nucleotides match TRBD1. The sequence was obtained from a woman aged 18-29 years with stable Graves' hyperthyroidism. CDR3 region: CSARSGTVGYTF. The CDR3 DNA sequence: TGCAGTGCTAGAAGCGGGACAGTTGGCTACACCTTC.